Below, 10 T cell receptor beta chains from the same sample are listed, as sequenced in a study of T cell changes during pregnancy in multiple sclerosis. TCRdb's copy holds only in-frame clones and misses some; the assay was immunoSEQ multiplex PCR. The table includes over 50,000 clones, about 90% detected once. The specimen was peripheral blood, collected in the third trimester of pregnancy. These receptors were taken from a female donor in good health, enrolled as a control in a pregnancy study.

The chain has TRBV6-4 and TRBJ1-1, with 8 bases aligning to TRBD1. Losses at the gene ends were 2 bases for V and 9 bases for J; bases not matched to a gene: 2. Germline V gene data show CDR1 as MRHNA and CDR2 as SNTAGT. CDR3 length: 12 amino acids. CDR3 protein: CASSDGTGKAFF. The CDR3 nucleotides are TGTGCCAGCAGTGACGGGACAGGTAAAGCTTTCTTT.

The rearrangement uses TRBV7-9 and TRBJ1-4, with TRBD1 identical over 7 bases. CDR3 length equals 16 residues. CDR1 SEHNR and CDR2 FQNEAQ come from the germline V gene (reference sequence). Trimming removed 6 bases from V and 2 bases from J; junction bases left unmatched: 9. CDR3 amino acids: CASSGTVYATNEKLFF. CDR3 sequence (DNA): TGTGCCAGCAGTGGGACAGTGTATGCCACTAATGAAAAACTGTTTTTT.

The V and J genes are TRBV30 and TRBJ1-3, with D maybe TRBD1 (6 bases). CDR3 length equals 16 residues. The V and J ends lost 0 bases and 3 bases respectively, with 15 bases between them. Germline-derived CDR1 and CDR2 are GTSNPN and SVGIG (reference sequence). The CDR3 protein is CAWSVQLGAGGNTIYF. CDR3 bases: TGTGCCTGGAGTGTACAGCTGGGGGCGGGTGGAAACACCATATATTTT.

The rearrangement uses TRBV7-2 and TRBJ1-1; TRBD1 agrees at 7 bases. Germline CDR1 and CDR2: SGHTA and FQGNSA. The CDR3 sequence is 15 residues long. The V gene end was trimmed by 2 bases and the J gene end by 0 bases; junction bases not matched to a gene: 3. CDR3 sequence (DNA): TGTGCCAGCAGCTTATTGGGACAGATGAACACTGAAGCTTTCTTT. This sequence encodes CASSLLGQMNTEAFF.

The chain uses TRBV4-3 and TRBJ2-1; 13 positions match TRBD2. The V gene's germline CDR1 is LGHNA and CDR2 YSLEER. V trimming: 1 base; J trimming: 6 bases; junction bases outside the gene matches: 6. CDR3 length: 17 residues. CDR3: CASSQVRTSGGSNEQFF. CDR3 nucleotide sequence: TGCGCCAGCAGCCAAGTTAGGACTAGCGGGGGATCCAATGAGCAGTTCTTC.

The chain joins TRBV19 to TRBJ1-2; 8 positions match TRBD1. The V and J ends lost 7 bases and 4 bases, in that order; junction bases with no gene match: 2. This CDR3 has 12 amino acids. The germline V gene has CDR1 LNHDA and CDR2 SQIVND (reference sequence). Here the CDR3 DNA reads TGTGCCAGTACCGGGACAGGCTATGGCTACACCTTC. Its protein product is CASTGTGYGYTF. The complete variable domain, with remaining parts taken from reference TRBV19 and TRBJ1-2, reads DGGITQSPKYLFRKEGQNVTLSCEQNLNHDAMYWYRQDPGQGLRLIYYSQIVNDFQKGDIAEGYSVSREKKESFPLTVTSAQKNPTAFYLCASTGTGYGYTFGSGTRLTVV.

The chain employs TRBV7-2 and TRBJ1-5; D uncertain. V gave up 4 bases and J gave up 1 base, with 11 bases separating them. The germline CDR1 and CDR2 sequences are SGHTA and FQGNSA. This CDR3 comprises 15 residues. The CDR3 coding sequence is TGTGCCAGCAGCTCAGGAGGACGCAGCAATCAGCCCCAGCATTTT. Encoded protein: CASSSGGRSNQPQHF.

This clone turned up a few times. The V and J genes are TRBV7-2 and TRBJ1-3; D possibly corresponds to TRBD1 (6 bases). The CDR3 sequence is 16 residues long. The germline V and J ends were trimmed by 1 base and 7 bases, with 17 bases remaining between them. Germline assignment: CDR1 SGHTA and CDR2 FQGNSA. In nucleotides, the CDR3 is TGTGCCAGCAGCTTAGTTGGGACACCCAAAAGGAACACCATATATTTT. It encodes CASSLVGTPKRNTIYF.

The chain combines TRBV5-1 with TRBJ1-1; possibly TRBD1 for D (6 bases). This CDR3 region has 17 residues. The germline V gene encodes CDR1 SGHRS and CDR2 YFSETQ. Trimming cost V 2 bases and J 0 bases, with 17 bases left between them. The CDR3, as DNA: TGCGCCAGCAGCTTCTCAGGGGCAGCCGGAATGAACACTGAAGCTTTCTTT. Translating gives CASSFSGAAGMNTEAFF.

The CDR3 sequence: CASRTEGLANTEAFF. CDR3 DNA sequence: TGTGCCAGCAGGACCGAGGGTCTGGCGAACACTGAAGCTTTCTTT. The chain carries TRBV2 and TRBJ1-1; D not resolved. This CDR3 is 15 amino acids long. Germline CDR1 is SNHLY and CDR2 is FYNNEI. V lost 6 bases, J lost 1 base, and 15 bases lay in between.